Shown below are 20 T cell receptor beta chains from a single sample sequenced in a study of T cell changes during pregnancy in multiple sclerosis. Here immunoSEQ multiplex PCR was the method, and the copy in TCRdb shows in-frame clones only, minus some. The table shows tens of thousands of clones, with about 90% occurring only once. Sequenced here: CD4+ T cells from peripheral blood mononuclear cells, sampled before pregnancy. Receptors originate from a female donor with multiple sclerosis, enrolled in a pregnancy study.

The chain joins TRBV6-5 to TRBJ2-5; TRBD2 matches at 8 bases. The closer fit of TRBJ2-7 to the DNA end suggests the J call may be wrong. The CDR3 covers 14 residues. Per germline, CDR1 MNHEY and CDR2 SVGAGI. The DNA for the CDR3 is TGTGCCAGCAGTTACTCCGGGACTAGAAACGAGCAGTACTTC. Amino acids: CASSYSGTRNEQYF.

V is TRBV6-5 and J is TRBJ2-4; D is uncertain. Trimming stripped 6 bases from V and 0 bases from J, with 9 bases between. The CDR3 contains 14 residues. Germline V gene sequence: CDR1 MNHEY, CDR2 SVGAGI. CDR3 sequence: CASSPSLAKNIQYF. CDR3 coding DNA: TGTGCCAGCAGCCCTTCTTTAGCCAAAAACATTCAGTACTTC.

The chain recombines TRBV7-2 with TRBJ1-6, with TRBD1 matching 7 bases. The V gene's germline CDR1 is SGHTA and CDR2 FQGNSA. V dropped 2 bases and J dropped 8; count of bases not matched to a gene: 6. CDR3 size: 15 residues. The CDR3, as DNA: TGTGCCAGCAGCTTACTACCAGGGGGATATTCACCCCTCCACTTT. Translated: CASSLLPGGYSPLHF.

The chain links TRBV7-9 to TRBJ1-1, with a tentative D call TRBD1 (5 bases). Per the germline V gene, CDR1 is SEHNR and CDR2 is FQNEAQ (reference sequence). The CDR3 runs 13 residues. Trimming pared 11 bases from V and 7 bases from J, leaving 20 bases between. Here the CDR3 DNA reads TGTGCCTGTTCTCAGCAGGGTTTGGTTGAAGCTTTCTTT. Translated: CACSQQGLVEAFF.

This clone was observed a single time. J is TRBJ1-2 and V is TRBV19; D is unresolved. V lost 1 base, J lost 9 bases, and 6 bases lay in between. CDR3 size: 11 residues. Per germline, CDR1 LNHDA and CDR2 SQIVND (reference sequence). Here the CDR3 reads CASSIGQRYTF. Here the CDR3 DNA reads TGTGCCAGTAGTATAGGGCAACGCTACACCTTC.

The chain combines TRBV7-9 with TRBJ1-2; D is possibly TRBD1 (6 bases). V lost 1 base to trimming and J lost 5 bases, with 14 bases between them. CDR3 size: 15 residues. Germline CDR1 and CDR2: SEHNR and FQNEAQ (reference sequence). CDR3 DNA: TGTGCCAGCAGCTTAGGTGTCGCAGGGGTGTATGGCTACACCTTC. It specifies CASSLGVAGVYGYTF.

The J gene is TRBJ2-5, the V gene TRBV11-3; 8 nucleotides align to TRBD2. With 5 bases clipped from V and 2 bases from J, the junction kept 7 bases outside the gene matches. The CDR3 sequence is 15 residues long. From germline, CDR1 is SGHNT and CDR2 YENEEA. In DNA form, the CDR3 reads TGTGCCAGCAGCGCGGGCACTAGCGGACAAGAGACCCAGTACTTC. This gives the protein CASSAGTSGQETQYF.

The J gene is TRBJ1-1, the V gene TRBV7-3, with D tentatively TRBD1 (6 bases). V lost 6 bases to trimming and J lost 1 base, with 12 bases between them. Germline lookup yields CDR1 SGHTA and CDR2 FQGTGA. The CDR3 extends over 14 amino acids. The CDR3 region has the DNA TGTGCCAGCAGTAGCCAGGGGCAGAACACTGAAGCTTTCTTT. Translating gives CASSSQGQNTEAFF.

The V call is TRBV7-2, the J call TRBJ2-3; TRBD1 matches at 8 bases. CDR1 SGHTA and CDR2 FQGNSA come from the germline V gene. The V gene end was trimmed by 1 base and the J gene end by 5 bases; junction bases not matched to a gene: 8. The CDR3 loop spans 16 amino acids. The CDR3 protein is CASSLGGRGHGDTQYF. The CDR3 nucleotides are TGTGCCAGCAGCTTAGGAGGCAGGGGGCATGGAGATACGCAGTATTTT.

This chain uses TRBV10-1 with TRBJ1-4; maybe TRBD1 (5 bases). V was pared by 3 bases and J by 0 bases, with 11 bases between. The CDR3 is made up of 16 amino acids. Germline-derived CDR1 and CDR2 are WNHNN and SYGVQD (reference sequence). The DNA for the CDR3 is TGCGCCAGCAGTGATGGCAGGGTACCAACTAATGAAAAACTGTTTTTT. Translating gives CASSDGRVPTNEKLFF.

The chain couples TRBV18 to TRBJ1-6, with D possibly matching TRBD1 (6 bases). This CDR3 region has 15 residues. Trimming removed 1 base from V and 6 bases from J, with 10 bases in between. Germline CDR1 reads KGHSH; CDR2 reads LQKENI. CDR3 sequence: CASSPLQGINSPLHF. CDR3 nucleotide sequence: TGTGCCAGCTCACCACTGCAGGGGATTAATTCACCCCTCCACTTT. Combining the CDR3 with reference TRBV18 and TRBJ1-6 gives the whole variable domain NAGVMQNPRHLVRRRGQEARLRCSPMKGHSHVYWYRQLPEEGLKFMVYLQKENIIDESGMPKERFSAEFPKEGPSILRIQQVVRGDSAAYFCASSPLQGINSPLHFGNGTRLTVT.

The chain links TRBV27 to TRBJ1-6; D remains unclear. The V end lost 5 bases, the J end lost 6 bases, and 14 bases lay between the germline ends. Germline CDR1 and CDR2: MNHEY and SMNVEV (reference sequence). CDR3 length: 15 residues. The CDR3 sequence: CASSPTGLSNSPLHF. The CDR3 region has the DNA TGTGCCAGCAGTCCCACCGGTCTTTCTAATTCACCCCTCCACTTT.

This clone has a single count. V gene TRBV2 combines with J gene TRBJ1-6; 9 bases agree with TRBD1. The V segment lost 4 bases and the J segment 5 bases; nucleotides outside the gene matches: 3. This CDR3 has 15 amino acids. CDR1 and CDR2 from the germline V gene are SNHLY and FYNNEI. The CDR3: CASSGTGVNNSPLHF. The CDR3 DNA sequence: TGTGCCAGCAGTGGGACAGGGGTTAATAATTCACCCCTCCACTTT.

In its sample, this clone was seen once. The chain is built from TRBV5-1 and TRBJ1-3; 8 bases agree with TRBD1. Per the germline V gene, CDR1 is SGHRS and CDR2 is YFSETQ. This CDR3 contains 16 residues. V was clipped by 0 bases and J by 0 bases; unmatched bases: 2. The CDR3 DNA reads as TGCGCCAGCAGCTTGGCAGACAGGGGCTCTGGAAACACCATATATTTT. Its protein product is CASSLADRGSGNTIYF.

The CDR3 coding sequence is TGTGCCAGCAAGGGGGGGTATCAACAGCCCCAGCATTTT. Translation gives CASKGGYQQPQHF. This sequence joins TRBV6-5 and TRBJ1-5; possible D gene TRBD1, 6 bases. Between the trimmed V and J ends, which lost 7 bases and 7 bases, there was a span of 14 bases. Looked up from germline, CDR1 is MNHEY and CDR2 is SVGAGI. This CDR3 has 13 amino acids.

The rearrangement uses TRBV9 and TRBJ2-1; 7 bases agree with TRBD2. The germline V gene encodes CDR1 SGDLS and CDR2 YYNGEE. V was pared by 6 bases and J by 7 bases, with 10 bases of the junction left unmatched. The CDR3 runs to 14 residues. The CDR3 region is CASNRAAGVNEQFF. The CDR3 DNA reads TGTGCCAGCAACCGGGCGGCGGGGGTGAATGAGCAGTTCTTC. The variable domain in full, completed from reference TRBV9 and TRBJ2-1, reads DSGVTQTPKHLITATGQRVTLRCSPRSGDLSVYWYQQSLDQGLQFLIQYYNGEERAKGNILERFSAQQFPDLHSELNLSSLELGDSALYFCASNRAAGVNEQFFGPGTRLTVL.

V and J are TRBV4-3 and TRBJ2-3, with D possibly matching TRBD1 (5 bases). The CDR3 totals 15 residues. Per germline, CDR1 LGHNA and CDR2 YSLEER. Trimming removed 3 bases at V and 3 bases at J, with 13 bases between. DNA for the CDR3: TGCGCCAGCAGCCACTCTAGGGGAAGTACAGATACGCAGTATTTT. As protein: CASSHSRGSTDTQYF.

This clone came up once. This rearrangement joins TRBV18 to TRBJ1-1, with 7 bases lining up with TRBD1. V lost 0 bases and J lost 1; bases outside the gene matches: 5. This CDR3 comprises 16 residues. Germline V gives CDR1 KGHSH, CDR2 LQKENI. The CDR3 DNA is TGTGCCAGCTCACCACCGGGGGACAGACGGAACACTGAAGCTTTCTTT. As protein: CASSPPGDRRNTEAFF.

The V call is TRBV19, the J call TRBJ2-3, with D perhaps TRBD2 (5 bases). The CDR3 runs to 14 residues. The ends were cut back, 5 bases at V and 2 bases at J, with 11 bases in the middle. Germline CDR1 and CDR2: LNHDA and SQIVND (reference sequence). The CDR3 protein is CASSSGIPTDTQYF. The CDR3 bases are TGTGCCAGTAGTTCCGGGATACCCACAGATACGCAGTATTTT.

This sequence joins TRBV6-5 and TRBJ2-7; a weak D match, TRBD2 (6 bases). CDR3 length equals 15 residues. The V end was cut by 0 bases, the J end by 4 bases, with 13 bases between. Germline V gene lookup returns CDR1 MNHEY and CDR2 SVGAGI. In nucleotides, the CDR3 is TGTGCCAGCAGTTACTCCTCGGGCCGGGGGTACGAGCAGTACTTC. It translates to CASSYSSGRGYEQYF.